Listed here are 24 T cell receptor beta chains from one sample, sequenced in a study of OX40 agonist ivuxolimab in advanced cancers. The library was prepared using the immunoSEQ multiplex PCR assay. TCRdb obtained this table from immuneACCESS and retained in-frame rearrangements with V and J assigned. These tables miss some clones; where compared with another copy, unresolved V genes account for less than half of the shortfall, and the remainder is unexplained. The table for this sample lists tens of thousands of clones; more than 80% of them were counted only once. Approximately 2.2% of the sample is in the top ten clones. Material: CD4+ or CD8+ T cells sorted from blood, obtained in a trial of the OX40 agonist ivuxolimab. These receptors came from an adult with an advanced solid tumor such as melanoma, head and neck, liver or kidney cancer.

As regards this clone: Other nucleotide sequences in the sample specify the same CDR3. The rearrangement links TRBV2 to TRBJ2-7; D could derive from TRBD1 or TRBD2 (5 bases each). CDR3 length: 12 residues. Germline CDR1 SNHLY, CDR2 FYNNEI. V was trimmed by 8 bases and J by 4 bases, leaving 12 bases between them. This chain's CDR3 is CASRDRIYEQYF. CDR3 in DNA: TGTGCCAGCCGGGACCGGATATACGAGCAGTACTTC.

The V gene is TRBV2, the J gene TRBJ1-1, with D perhaps TRBD1 (5 bases). Germline V gives CDR1 SNHLY, CDR2 FYNNEI. V was clipped by 4 bases and J by 5 bases, with 14 bases between them. This CDR3 comprises 14 residues. CDR3 sequence: CASSGSQGRTEAFF. The CDR3 DNA reads as TGTGCCAGCAGTGGCTCCCAGGGTAGGACTGAAGCTTTCTTT. Full variable domain (remainder filled in from reference TRBV2 and TRBJ1-1): EPEVTQTPSHQVTQMGQEVILRCVPISNHLYFYWYRQILGQKVEFLVSFYNNEISEKSEIFDDQFSVERPDGSNFTLKIRSTKLEDSAMYFCASSGSQGRTEAFFGQGTRLTVV.

CDR3 protein: CASSEVSRGNQPQHF. In DNA form, the CDR3 reads TGTGCCAGCAGTGAAGTCTCCCGTGGCAATCAGCCCCAGCATTTT. This chain connects TRBV6-1 to TRBJ1-5; D not certain. The germline V gene has CDR1 MNHNS and CDR2 SASEGT. Trimming shortened V by 1 base and J by 2 bases, and 9 bases separated the two germline ends. CDR3 size: 15 residues.

Only one count was recorded for this clone. The chain recombines TRBV5-1 with TRBJ2-3; D call uncertain. The germline gives CDR1 SGHRS, CDR2 YFSETQ. The CDR3 is made up of 14 amino acids. The germline V and J ends were trimmed by 5 bases and 2 bases, with 12 bases remaining between them. The CDR3 here is CASRQTVPTDTQYF. CDR3 nucleotide sequence: TGCGCCAGCAGGCAGACGGTCCCCACAGATACGCAGTATTTT.

The V call is TRBV7-2, the J call TRBJ2-3; D may be TRBD2 (6 bases). Germline V gives CDR1 SGHTA, CDR2 FQGNSA. This CDR3 comprises 14 residues. V was cut by 5 bases and J by 2 bases, with 11 bases left in between. The CDR3 loop reads CASSPGLHTDTQYF. CDR3 coding DNA: TGTGCCAGCAGCCCGGGACTCCACACAGATACGCAGTATTTT.

Written as DNA, the CDR3 is TGTGCCAGTAGCCCGGGACGGAAACCCGTCCTGACTTTC. It encodes CASSPGRKPVLTF. This chain uses TRBV19 with TRBJ2-6; D is tentatively TRBD1 or TRBD2 (5 bases each). V lost 6 bases and J lost 12, with 15 bases in between. Germline loops: CDR1 LNHDA, CDR2 SQIVND (reference sequence). This CDR3 has 13 residues.

The V call is TRBV7-6, the J call TRBJ2-2; D perhaps matches TRBD2 (7 bases). The V and J ends lost 5 bases and 3 bases respectively, with 16 bases between them. The CDR3 is 16 amino acids. Germline V gives CDR1 SGHVS, CDR2 FNYEAQ. The CDR3 DNA sequence: TGTGCCAGCAGCCCAGAAGGGGGGGACTACACCGGGGAGCTGTTTTTT. This translates into CASSPEGGDYTGELFF. The whole variable domain, remainder taken from reference TRBV7-6 and TRBJ2-2, is GAGVSQSPRYKVTKRGQDVALRCDPISGHVSLYWYRQALGQGPEFLTYFNYEAQQDKSGLPNDRFSAERPEGSISTLTIQRTEQRDSAMYRCASSPEGGDYTGELFFGEGSRLTVL.

The chain employs TRBV18 and TRBJ2-3; 9 bases align to TRBD2. This CDR3 region has 16 residues. The V gene end was trimmed by 5 bases and the J gene end by 0 bases; junction bases not matched to a gene: 6. Germline values: CDR1 KGHSH, CDR2 LQKENI. CDR3 residues: CASSSVAGASTDTQYF. CDR3 in DNA: TGTGCCAGCTCATCTGTAGCGGGGGCTAGCACAGATACGCAGTATTTT. The entire variable domain, with the rest obtained from reference TRBV18 and TRBJ2-3, is as follows: NAGVMQNPRHLVRRRGQEARLRCSPMKGHSHVYWYRQLPEEGLKFMVYLQKENIIDESGMPKERFSAEFPKEGPSILRIQQVVRGDSAAYFCASSSVAGASTDTQYFGPGTRLTVL.

The chain joins TRBV6-6 to TRBJ1-2, with TRBD1 identical over 8 bases. With 6 bases clipped from V and 3 bases from J, the junction kept 0 bases outside the gene matches. This CDR3 region has 12 residues. CDR1 and CDR2 from the germline V gene are MNHNY and SVGAGI (reference sequence). The DNA for the CDR3 is TGTGCCAGCAGGGACAGGGACTATGGCTACACCTTC. It translates to CASRDRDYGYTF.

The J gene is TRBJ1-6, the V gene TRBV6-5; 7 positions match TRBD1. CDR1 MNHEY and CDR2 SVGAGI come from the germline V gene. The ends lost 5 bases at V and 9 bases at J; junction bases unmatched: 7. This CDR3 contains 14 residues. The chain's CDR3 is CASSAPDRVSPLHF. CDR3 sequence (DNA): TGTGCCAGCAGTGCACCTGACAGGGTTTCACCCCTCCACTTT.

The chain is built from TRBV11-2 and TRBJ1-6; 7 bases map to TRBD1. The CDR3 extends over 19 amino acids. Germline values: CDR1 SGHAT, CDR2 FQNNGV. V shed 4 bases, J shed 0 bases, and the junction held 12 bases outside the gene matches. The CDR3 DNA is TGTGCCAGCAGCTCCTACCCCAACAGGGACAGCTCCTATAATTCACCCCTCCACTTT. Amino acids: CASSSYPNRDSSYNSPLHF. The full variable domain, in which reference TRBV11-2 and TRBJ1-6 provide the parts outside the CDR3, is EAGVAQSPRYKIIEKRQSVAFWCNPISGHATLYWYQQILGQGPKLLIQFQNNGVVDDSQLPKDRFSAERLKGVDSTLKIQPAKLEDSAVYLCASSSYPNRDSSYNSPLHFGNGTRLTVT.

The V and J genes are TRBV7-8 and TRBJ2-7; maybe TRBD1 (6 bases). Deletions cut 5 bases from V and 0 bases from J, with 11 bases between. From germline, CDR1 is SGHVS and CDR2 FQNEAQ. This CDR3 is 14 amino acids long. CDR3: CASSQQGSSYEQYF. As DNA, the CDR3 is TGTGCCAGCAGCCAACAGGGTTCCTCCTACGAGCAGTACTTC.

The chain links TRBV6-6 to TRBJ2-7, with TRBD1 matching over 7 bases. The trim removed 2 bases at V and 2 bases at J, leaving 9 bases unmatched. This CDR3 region has 16 residues. Germline V CDR1 and CDR2: MNHNY, SVGAGI (reference sequence). CDR3 sequence: CASSYIVGTVAYEQYF. The CDR3 nucleotides read TGTGCCAGCAGTTACATTGTGGGGACAGTCGCCTACGAGCAGTACTTC.

The chain recombines TRBV6-5 with TRBJ2-1; D uncertain. This CDR3 region has 11 residues. Germline V gives CDR1 MNHEY, CDR2 SVGAGI. The V end lost 2 bases, the J end lost 6 bases, and 2 bases lay between the germline ends. CDR3 DNA: TGTGCCAGCAGTTACATCAATGAGCAGTTCTTC. This encodes CASSYINEQFF.

V and J are TRBV5-1 and TRBJ2-5; tentative D call: TRBD1 (6 bases). The germline V and J ends were trimmed by 1 base and 1 base, with 8 bases remaining between them. The CDR3 is made up of 14 amino acids. Germline CDR1 reads SGHRS; CDR2 reads YFSETQ. This chain's CDR3 is CASSLTGTQETQYF. The CDR3 region has the DNA TGCGCCAGCAGCTTGACAGGGACCCAAGAGACCCAGTACTTC.

The V call is TRBV11-3, the J call TRBJ2-1, with 8 bases that match TRBD2. V was clipped by 4 bases and J by 3 bases; unmatched bases: 20. CDR1 SGHNT and CDR2 YENEEA come from the germline V gene. CDR3 length equals 20 residues. For the CDR3, the DNA is TGTGCCAGCAGCTCCTCGACGGGACGCGCGGGAGGTCATAACTACAATGAGCAGTTCTTC. It encodes CASSSSTGRAGGHNYNEQFF.

This rearrangement joins TRBV5-1 to TRBJ1-3; 7 bases align to TRBD1. J was trimmed by 2 bases and V by 5 bases; bases with no gene match: 10. Germline CDR1 is SGHRS and CDR2 is YFSETQ. This CDR3 has 16 residues. The CDR3 bases are TGCGCCAGCAGGCAGGCGGGACAGATCGCTGGAAACACCATATATTTT. Translated: CASRQAGQIAGNTIYF.

The V gene is TRBV5-6, the J gene TRBJ2-5, with D possibly being TRBD2 (5 bases). The CDR3 has 12 residues. Germline-derived CDR1 and CDR2 are SGHDT and YYEEEE. Trimming shortened V by 5 bases and J by 7 bases, and 12 bases separated the two germline ends. In nucleotides, the CDR3 is TGTGCCAGCAGAGGGAACGCGGGGACCCAGTACTTC. Translation gives CASRGNAGTQYF.

V is TRBV28 and J is TRBJ1-2; maybe TRBD1 (6 bases). V was shortened by 4 bases and J by 8 bases, with 17 bases between the two germline ends. The germline V gene has CDR1 MDHEN and CDR2 SYDVKM. This CDR3 comprises 14 residues. The CDR3 coding sequence is TGTGCCAGCAGTTCCAGCCTTGGACAGTTCGGCTACACCTTC. Encoded protein: CASSSSLGQFGYTF.

J is TRBJ2-4 and V is TRBV5-6; D gene unclear. The CDR3 loop spans 14 amino acids. Germline V CDR1 and CDR2: SGHDT, YYEEEE. Between the trimmed V and J ends, which lost 0 bases and 6 bases, there was a span of 10 bases. For the CDR3, the DNA is TGTGCCAGCAGCTTGGCCGGACCGGGAAACATTCAGTACTTC. This sequence encodes CASSLAGPGNIQYF. The complete variable domain, with remaining parts taken from reference TRBV5-6 and TRBJ2-4, reads DAGVTQSPTHLIKTRGQQVTLRCSPKSGHDTVSWYQQALGQGPQFIFQYYEEEERQRGNFPDRFSGHQFPNYSSELNVNALLLGDSALYLCASSLAGPGNIQYFGAGTRLSVL.

This clone has just one count. The CDR3 DNA reads TGTGCCAGCAGTCGAATTGGCCGGGCTGAAAAACTGTTTTTT. Its translation is CASSRIGRAEKLFF. The chain uses TRBV27 and TRBJ1-4, with D hard to call. V was trimmed by 5 bases and J by 7 bases, leaving 14 bases between them. The germline V gene has CDR1 MNHEY and CDR2 SMNVEV (reference sequence). CDR3 size: 14 residues.

The rearrangement joins TRBV7-9 to TRBJ2-1, with D maybe TRBD2 (6 bases). Germline CDR1 is SEHNR and CDR2 is FQNEAQ (reference sequence). V gave up 1 base and J gave up 5 bases, with 15 bases separating them. The CDR3 sequence is 16 residues long. The CDR3 is CASSLDGGYSNNEQFF. The CDR3 DNA follows: TGTGCCAGCAGCTTAGATGGAGGGTATAGTAACAATGAGCAGTTCTTC.

The V call is TRBV7-6, the J call TRBJ2-7; D gene uncertain. Trimming cost V 0 bases and J 5 bases, with 8 bases left between them. Germline V gives CDR1 SGHVS, CDR2 FNYEAQ. CDR3 size: 13 residues. The CDR3 DNA reads TGTGCCAGCAGCTTAGCTTCTAGGGACGAGCAGTACTTC. Its translation is CASSLASRDEQYF.

This chain joins TRBV7-9 and TRBJ2-1, with D maybe TRBD1 (6 bases). V shed 0 bases and J shed 3 bases, with 9 bases lying between them. The CDR3 has 15 amino acids. In germline, CDR1 is SEHNR, CDR2 FQNEAQ (reference sequence). CDR3 in amino acids: CASSLAGQLYNEQFF. In nucleotides, the CDR3 is TGTGCCAGCAGCTTAGCAGGACAGCTCTACAATGAGCAGTTCTTC.